Presented here are 14 T cell receptor beta chains from one specimen sequenced in a study of cytomegalovirus exposure and HLA in healthy donors. PCR involved 60 Vbeta and 13 Jbeta primers. The protocol was immunoSEQ multiplex PCR, while the TCRdb copy is restricted to in-frame clones and leaves out a portion. The repertoire holds about 180,000 clones, with about 80% as singletons. Material for sequencing was PBMCs. The receptors stem from a middle-aged man in good health and CMV-seropositive.

The chain joins TRBV5-6 to TRBJ1-3, with D unclear. Germline assignment: CDR1 SGHDT and CDR2 YYEEEE. This CDR3 is 14 amino acids long. V lost 5 bases to trimming and J lost 2 bases, with 11 bases between them. CDR3 coding DNA: TGTGCCAGCAGGAGACGGACTGCTGGAAACACCATATATTTT. It yields the protein CASRRRTAGNTIYF.

This clone was seen only once. V gene TRBV10-2 combines with J gene TRBJ1-2; 9 bases match TRBD1. Germline-derived CDR1 and CDR2 are WSHSY and SAAADI. Trimming took 4 bases from V and 8 from J; bases not matched to a gene: 8. The CDR3 extends over 14 amino acids. This CDR3 is CASSATDRGRGYTF. As DNA, the CDR3 is TGCGCCAGCAGTGCCACGGACAGGGGAAGGGGCTACACCTTC.

This clone was counted between two and nine times. The chain employs TRBV9 and TRBJ2-7; D possibly corresponds to TRBD2 (5 bases). This CDR3 spans 15 amino acids. Germline CDR1 SGDLS, CDR2 YYNGEE. V was trimmed by 0 bases and J by 4 bases, leaving 14 bases between them. CDR3 DNA: TGTGCCAGCAGCGTAGATGGGCCCGGGATGTACGAGCAGTACTTC. Its protein product is CASSVDGPGMYEQYF. Together with reference TRBV9 and TRBJ2-7, the CDR3 gives the full variable domain: DSGVTQTPKHLITATGQRVTLRCSPRSGDLSVYWYQQSLDQGLQFLIQYYNGEERAKGNILERFSAQQFPDLHSELNLSSLELGDSALYFCASSVDGPGMYEQYFGPGTRLTVT.

This sequence joins TRBV7-9 and TRBJ1-1, with 7 bases lining up with TRBD1. The CDR3 contains 15 residues. Trimming cost V 4 bases and J 0 bases; bases outside gene matches: 5. Germline V gene data show CDR1 as SEHNR and CDR2 as FQNEAQ (reference sequence). CDR3 nucleotide sequence: TGTGCCAGCAGCTCCTGGACAGGATTGAACACTGAAGCTTTCTTT. It encodes CASSSWTGLNTEAFF. Using reference TRBV7-9 and TRBJ1-1 for the parts outside the CDR3, the full variable domain is DTGVSQNPRHKITKRGQNVTFRCDPISEHNRLYWYRQTLGQGPEFLTYFQNEAQLEKSRLLSDRFSAERPKGSFSTLEIQRTEQGDSAMYLCASSSWTGLNTEAFFGQGTRLTVV.

V and J are TRBV28 and TRBJ2-1; D possibly corresponds to TRBD2 (6 bases). Trimming pared 6 bases from V and 10 bases from J, leaving 25 bases between. Germline loops: CDR1 MDHEN, CDR2 SYDVKM. This CDR3 region has 16 residues. The CDR3 DNA follows: TGTGCCAGCAGAGACTTAGCGGTCCCGGACCTCCGGGAGCAGTTCTTC. Its translation is CASRDLAVPDLREQFF. The variable domain in full, completed from reference TRBV28 and TRBJ2-1, reads DVKVTQSSRYLVKRTGEKVFLECVQDMDHENMFWYRQDPGLGLRLIYFSYDVKMKEKGDIPEGYSVSREKKERFSLILESASTNQTSMYLCASRDLAVPDLREQFFGPGTRLTVL.

V gene TRBV5-1 combines with J gene TRBJ2-1; 11 nucleotides agree with TRBD2. The J segment lost 4 bases and the V segment lost 4 bases, leaving 7 bases of the junction unmatched. CDR3 length: 16 amino acids. Per germline, CDR1 SGHRS and CDR2 YFSETQ. CDR3 sequence (DNA): TGCGCCAGCAGCCGGGGACTAGCGGAACAGTACAATGAGCAGTTCTTC. Translation gives CASSRGLAEQYNEQFF.

This sequence joins TRBV5-1 and TRBJ2-3; D might be TRBD1 (5 bases). V lost 0 bases to trimming and J lost 3 bases, with 14 bases between them. Germline assignment: CDR1 SGHRS and CDR2 YFSETQ. CDR3 length: 16 residues. CDR3 nucleotides: TGCGCCAGCAGCTTGGCCATGGCCAGGGAAACAGATACGCAGTATTTT. This encodes CASSLAMARETDTQYF.

The rearrangement links TRBV7-9 to TRBJ2-1, with 11 bases identical to TRBD2. Germline V lookup: CDR1 SEHNR, CDR2 FQNEAQ (reference sequence). V was pared by 2 bases and J by 7 bases, with 13 bases of the junction left unmatched. There are 18 residues in the CDR3. CDR3 DNA sequence: TGTGCCAGCAGCTTACGGGGGCTAGCGGGAGGCCTGTGGAATGAGCAGTTCTTC. Amino acid sequence: CASSLRGLAGGLWNEQFF.

The CDR3, as DNA: TGTGCCAGCAGTGAGCGGGAGGCGCCGTACGAGCAGTACTTC. Its translation: CASSEREAPYEQYF. The gene calls are TRBV6-5 and TRBJ2-7; 9 bases are a match to TRBD2. J gave up 4 bases and V 5 bases, and 6 bases lay outside the gene matches. The CDR3 is 14 amino acids. Germline lookup yields CDR1 MNHEY and CDR2 SVGAGI.

The chain links TRBV18 to TRBJ2-1; TRBD2 agrees at 10 bases. V gave up 4 bases and J gave up 5 bases; unmatched junction bases: 5. Germline V lookup: CDR1 KGHSH, CDR2 LQKENI. The CDR3 is 15 residues long. CDR3 DNA: TGTGCCAGCTCACTATCTAGCGGGAGAGACAATGAGCAGTTCTTC. The encoded protein is CASSLSSGRDNEQFF.

This chain uses TRBV5-1 with TRBJ1-1; tentative D call: TRBD1 (6 bases). The CDR3 totals 16 residues. Germline V gene sequence: CDR1 SGHRS, CDR2 YFSETQ. The V end was cut by 4 bases, the J end by 4 bases, with 20 bases between. This CDR3 is CASSLDQGRVITEAFF. The CDR3 DNA sequence: TGCGCCAGCAGCCTCGACCAGGGGCGCGTGATCACTGAAGCTTTCTTT.

This clone was found once. The rearrangement links TRBV28 to TRBJ1-2; TRBD1 is a possible D gene (5 bases). The CDR3 loop spans 13 amino acids. V was cut by 5 bases and J by 4 bases, with 11 bases left in between. Germline V CDR1 and CDR2: MDHEN, SYDVKM. The CDR3 protein is CASSTRQSYGYTF. The CDR3 nucleotides are TGTGCCAGCAGTACGCGACAGAGCTATGGCTACACCTTC.

This chain uses TRBV19 with TRBJ2-2; D gene ambiguous. Germline CDR1 and CDR2: LNHDA and SQIVND (reference sequence). Trimming stripped 7 bases from V and 4 bases from J, with 19 bases between. The CDR3 is made up of 16 amino acids. CDR3 in DNA: TGTGCCAGTATGGATAGCCGAGCCTCTGTCACCGGGGAGCTGTTTTTT. Its translation is CASMDSRASVTGELFF. The complete variable domain, with remaining parts taken from reference TRBV19 and TRBJ2-2, reads DGGITQSPKYLFRKEGQNVTLSCEQNLNHDAMYWYRQDPGQGLRLIYYSQIVNDFQKGDIAEGYSVSREKKESFPLTVTSAQKNPTAFYLCASMDSRASVTGELFFGEGSRLTVL.

This clone was observed a few times. The V call is TRBV6-1, the J call TRBJ2-7, with 8 bases matching TRBD1. The V gene's germline CDR1 is MNHNS and CDR2 SASEGT. V shed 2 bases and J 3 bases; nucleotides not matched to a gene: 6. The CDR3 has 15 amino acids. CDR3: CASSERAGQDYEQYF. DNA for the CDR3: TGTGCCAGCAGTGAACGGGCGGGACAGGACTACGAGCAGTACTTC.